This T cell receptor beta chain was sequenced during a study of shared clonotypes between healthy human individuals. Findings and limits, study-wide: Sampling was confined to blood; repertoires within tissues likely differ.

Comments on this clone: Its specificity is unknown.

Germline values: CDR1 SGHRS, CDR2 YFSETQ. This CDR3 is built from 14 residues. V was clipped by 0 bases and J by 6 bases, with 10 bases between them. Partitioning of CD4+ cells yielded a CD45RA+ naive subset and a CD45RA-negative memory subset. The protocol was immunoSEQ multiplex PCR, while the TCRdb copy is restricted to in-frame clones and leaves out a portion. The table shows approximately 2,300,000 clones, with 85% to 95% occurring only once. The chain couples TRBV5-1 to TRBJ2-1, with D possibly being TRBD1 (6 bases). The clonotype comes from a man younger than 35 in good health. Some clones in this sample may be carry-over from other donors' samples. The sequenced material came from naive CD4+ T cells from PBMCs. The subset here: CD45RA+ positively selected. CDR3 DNA sequence: TGCGCCAGCAGCTTGGTACAGGGTACCAATGAGCAGTTCTTC. Translation gives CASSLVQGTNEQFF.